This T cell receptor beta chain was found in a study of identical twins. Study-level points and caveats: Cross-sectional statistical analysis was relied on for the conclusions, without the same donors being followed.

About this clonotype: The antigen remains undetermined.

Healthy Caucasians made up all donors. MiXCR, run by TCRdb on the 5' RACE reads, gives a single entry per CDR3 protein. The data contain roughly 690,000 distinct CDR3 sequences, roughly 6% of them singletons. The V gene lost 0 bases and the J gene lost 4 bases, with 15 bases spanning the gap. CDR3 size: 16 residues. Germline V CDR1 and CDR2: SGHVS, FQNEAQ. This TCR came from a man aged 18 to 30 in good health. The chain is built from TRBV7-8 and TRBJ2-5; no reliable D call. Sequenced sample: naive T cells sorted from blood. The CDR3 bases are TGTGCCAGCAGCTTAGCGAGGTTATACTCCCGAGAGACCCAGTACTTC. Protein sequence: CASSLARLYSRETQYF.